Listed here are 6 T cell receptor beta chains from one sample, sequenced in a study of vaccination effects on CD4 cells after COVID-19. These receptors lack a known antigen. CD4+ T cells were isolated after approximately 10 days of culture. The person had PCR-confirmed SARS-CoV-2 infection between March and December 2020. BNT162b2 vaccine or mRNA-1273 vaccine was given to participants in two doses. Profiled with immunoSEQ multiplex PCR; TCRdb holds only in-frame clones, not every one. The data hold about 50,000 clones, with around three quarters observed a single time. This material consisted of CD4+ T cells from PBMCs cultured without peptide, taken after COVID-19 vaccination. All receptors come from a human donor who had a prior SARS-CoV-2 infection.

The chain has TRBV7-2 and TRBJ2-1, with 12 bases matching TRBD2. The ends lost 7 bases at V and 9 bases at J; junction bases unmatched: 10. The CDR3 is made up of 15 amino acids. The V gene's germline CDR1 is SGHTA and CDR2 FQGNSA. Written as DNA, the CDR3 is TGTGCCAGCAACCCCGGACTAGCGGGGTCAGGTGAGCAGTTCTTC. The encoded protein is CASNPGLAGSGEQFF.

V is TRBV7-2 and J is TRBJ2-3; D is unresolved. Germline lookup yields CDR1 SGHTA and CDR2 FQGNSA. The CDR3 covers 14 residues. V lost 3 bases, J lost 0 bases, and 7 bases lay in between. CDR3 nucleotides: TGTGCCAGCAGCTTCCCCGGGAGCACAGATACGCAGTATTTT. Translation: CASSFPGSTDTQYF.

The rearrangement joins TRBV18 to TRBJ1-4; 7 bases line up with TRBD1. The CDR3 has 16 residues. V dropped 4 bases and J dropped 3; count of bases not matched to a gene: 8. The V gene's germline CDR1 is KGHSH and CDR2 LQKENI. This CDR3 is CASSQTTGTPNEKLFF. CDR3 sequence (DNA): TGTGCCAGCTCACAAACGACAGGGACGCCTAATGAAAAACTGTTTTTT.

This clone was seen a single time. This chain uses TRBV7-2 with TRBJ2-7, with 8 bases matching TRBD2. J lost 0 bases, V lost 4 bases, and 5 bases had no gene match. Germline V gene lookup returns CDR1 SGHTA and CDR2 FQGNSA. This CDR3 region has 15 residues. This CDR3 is CASSSQRGSSYEQYF. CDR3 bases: TGTGCCAGCAGCTCCCAGCGGGGGAGCTCCTACGAGCAGTACTTC.

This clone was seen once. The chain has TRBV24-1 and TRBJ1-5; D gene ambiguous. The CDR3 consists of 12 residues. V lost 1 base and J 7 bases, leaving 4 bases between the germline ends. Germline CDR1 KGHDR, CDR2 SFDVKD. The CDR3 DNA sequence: TGTGCCACCAGTGATTTCGGGCAGCCCCAGCATTTT. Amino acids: CATSDFGQPQHF.

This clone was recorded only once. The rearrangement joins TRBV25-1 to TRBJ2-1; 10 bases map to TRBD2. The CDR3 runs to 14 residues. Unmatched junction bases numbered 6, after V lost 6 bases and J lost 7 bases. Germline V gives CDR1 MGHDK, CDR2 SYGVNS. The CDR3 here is CASSSSGSWNEQFF. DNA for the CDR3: TGTGCCAGCAGCTCTAGCGGGAGCTGGAATGAGCAGTTCTTC.